The 3 T cell receptor beta chains below come from one sample, sequenced in a study of blood T cell repertoires in COVID-19. Assay used: immunoSEQ multiplex PCR; TCRdb lists only in-frame clones, some missing. The table lists a few hundred thousand clones, roughly 90% of them singletons. Sequencing was carried out using peripheral blood. The receptors were sampled from a woman between 25 and 40 years old with active or convalescent COVID-19.

The rearrangement uses TRBV5-1 and TRBJ2-3; D might be TRBD2 (5 bases). Trimming cost V 6 bases and J 2 bases, with 16 bases left between them. In germline, CDR1 is SGHRS, CDR2 YFSETQ. This CDR3 has 15 residues. DNA of the CDR3: TGCGCCAGCACCCCCTTCCGGGGAGACACAGATACGCAGTATTTT. This encodes CASTPFRGDTDTQYF.

The V and J genes are TRBV3-1 (or the pseudogene TRBV3-2) and TRBJ1-1, with D possibly being TRBD1 (5 bases). The CDR3 loop spans 14 amino acids. Germline CDR1 is LGHDT and CDR2 is YNNKEL (reference sequence). V was cut by 2 bases and J by 5 bases, with 12 bases left in between. The DNA of the CDR3 is TGTGCCAGCAGCCAATCGGGCAGGGTTACTGAAGCTTTCTTT. Protein sequence: CASSQSGRVTEAFF.

The V call is TRBV5-1, the J call TRBJ2-2; 7 bases match TRBD1. The CDR3 loop spans 15 amino acids. Germline V gene data show CDR1 as SGHRS and CDR2 as YFSETQ. Trimming cost V 5 bases and J 0 bases; bases outside gene matches: 4. This chain's CDR3 is CASRKGAPNTGELFF. In DNA, the CDR3 is TGCGCCAGCAGGAAGGGGGCCCCGAACACCGGGGAGCTGTTTTTT.